A single sample is the source of the 9 T cell receptor beta chains below, sequenced in a study of spatial heterogeneity in lung cancer. TCRdb independently ran MiXCR on the 5' RACE reads; one entry per CDR3 protein. The sample gives about 28,000 distinct CDR3 sequences, roughly 8.4% of which show up once; under 40% is in the top ten. Sample time point: sample taken at primary tumor resection. Sequencing was performed on whole RNA extracted from tumor and nontumor lung tissue, or from frozen PBMC, and the material was left unsorted. Specimen: PBMCs, collected at surgery. These receptors were taken from a female donor with early-stage non-small cell lung cancer.

This sequence joins TRBV12-3 or TRBV12-4 and TRBJ1-1; 9 positions match TRBD1. Germline trimming cut 5 bases from V and 8 bases from J; bases unmatched to any gene: 6. CDR3 size: 13 residues. The CDR3 reads CASSVGGTGEAFF. CDR3 coding DNA: TGTGCCAGCAGTGTCGGGGGGACAGGGGAAGCTTTCTTT.

This clonotype was picked up many times. The V gene is TRBV19, the J gene TRBJ2-3; a weak D match, TRBD2 (5 bases). Trimming shortened V by 7 bases and J by 2 bases, and 13 bases separated the two germline ends. The CDR3 has 14 residues. Germline V gene data show CDR1 as LNHDA and CDR2 as SQIVND (reference sequence). For the CDR3, the DNA is TGTGCCAGTAAGACGGGGAGAGACACAGATACGCAGTATTTT. As protein: CASKTGRDTDTQYF.

The table lists this clonotype with a few counts. This chain connects TRBV9 to TRBJ2-7; 12 bases are a match to TRBD1. J gave up 5 bases and V 3 bases, and 9 bases lay outside the gene matches. The CDR3 extends over 16 amino acids. Germline lookup yields CDR1 SGDLS and CDR2 YYNGEE. The CDR3 nucleotides are TGTGCCAGCAGCGCCCTATGGGACAGGGGGCAGGACGAGCAGTACTTC. Encoded protein: CASSALWDRGQDEQYF. Full variable domain (missing parts from reference TRBV9 and TRBJ2-7): DSGVTQTPKHLITATGQRVTLRCSPRSGDLSVYWYQQSLDQGLQFLIQYYNGEERAKGNILERFSAQQFPDLHSELNLSSLELGDSALYFCASSALWDRGQDEQYFGPGTRLTVT.

At least ten counts were recorded for this clonotype. The genes are TRBV7-8 and TRBJ2-1; possible D gene TRBD1, 6 bases. CDR1 and CDR2 (germline): SGHVS, FQNEAQ. V was trimmed by 5 bases and J by 7 bases, leaving 18 bases between them. The CDR3 is made up of 15 amino acids. CDR3 bases: TGTGCCAGCAGCCCTAGGGGGACCAAATGGAATGAGCAGTTCTTC. This sequence encodes CASSPRGTKWNEQFF.

There are a few counts of this clonotype. The genes are TRBV6-1 and TRBJ2-6, with TRBD2 matching 7 bases. Germline V gene lookup returns CDR1 MNHNS and CDR2 SASEGT. The CDR3 is made up of 17 amino acids. With V trimmed by 0 bases and J by 0 bases, 2 bases remained unmatched. CDR3 bases: TGTGCCAGCAGTGAAGCGGGGAGGGTCTCTGGGGCCAACGTCCTGACTTTC. Protein: CASSEAGRVSGANVLTF.

The chain uses TRBV29-1 and TRBJ2-7; tentatively, D is TRBD1 (9 bases). The CDR3 totals 13 residues. Between the trimmed V and J ends, which lost 7 bases and 3 bases, there was a span of 16 bases. CDR1 and CDR2 (germline): SQVTM, ANQGSEA. Here the CDR3 reads CSGGGTGLYEQYF. The DNA for the CDR3 is TGCAGCGGCGGGGGGACAGGGCTCTACGAGCAGTACTTC.

This clonotype was counted many times. The gene calls are TRBV30 and TRBJ1-3; no definite D call. Trimming removed 2 bases from V and 2 bases from J, with 13 bases in between. This CDR3 spans 15 amino acids. Per germline, CDR1 GTSNPN and CDR2 SVGIG (reference sequence). The CDR3 DNA follows: TGTGCCTGGAGTCAGCTATATCCGACTGGAAACACCATATATTTT. This codes for CAWSQLYPTGNTIYF.

This chain joins TRBV6-6 and TRBJ2-7, with 8 bases identical to TRBD2. The germline CDR1 and CDR2 sequences are MNHNY and SVGAGI (reference sequence). J lost 6 bases, V lost 10 bases, and 14 bases had no gene match. This CDR3 region has 14 residues. This CDR3 is CATEVPAGVPEQYF. The CDR3 DNA reads as TGTGCCACGGAAGTCCCAGCGGGAGTACCCGAGCAGTACTTC.

This clonotype was recorded a few times. This chain links TRBV6-1 with TRBJ1-1; 8 bases are a match to TRBD1. Trimming removed 6 bases from V and 0 bases from J; junction bases left unmatched: 9. This CDR3 comprises 16 residues. Germline-derived CDR1 and CDR2 are MNHNS and SASEGT. DNA for the CDR3: TGTGCCAGCAGGGCGCAGGGGGCGCGGATGAACACTGAAGCTTTCTTT. This sequence encodes CASRAQGARMNTEAFF.